This T cell receptor (beta chain) was profiled in a study of cytomegalovirus exposure and HLA in healthy donors. Study background: An analysis done earlier identified 120 million or so unique TCR beta sequences from 150 million to 200 million T cells. HLA-typed donors were the source of 82 million or so unique TCRs, which an early data release held. General observations from the study: Using the classifier, cytomegalovirus status was reportedly diagnosed with high specificity and sensitivity.

PCR amplification relied on 60 Vbeta primers (plus 13 Jbeta primers). Assay: immunoSEQ multiplex PCR; the TCRdb copy retains only in-frame clones and omits some. The sample has 65,000 to 95,000 clones, over 75% seen once. The V gene end was trimmed by 1 base and the J gene end by 8 bases; junction bases not matched to a gene: 13. CDR1 SEHNR and CDR2 FQNEAQ come from the germline V gene (reference sequence). The CDR3 is 16 amino acids. Turning to this clone: No antigen is known for it.

The source is a man aged 50-60 years in good health and CMV-seronegative. Specimen: PBMCs. V gene TRBV7-9 combines with J gene TRBJ1-2, with TRBD1 matching 7 bases. CDR3: CASSLDSGGVSGGYTF. The CDR3 region has the DNA TGTGCCAGCAGCTTAGATTCAGGGGGAGTCTCGGGAGGCTACACCTTC.